A selection of T cell receptor beta chains follows, all from one sample in a study of cytomegalovirus exposure and HLA in healthy donors. Libraries were prepared by immunoSEQ multiplex PCR; TCRdb keeps only in-frame clonotypes and omits some of them. The sample has 150,000 to 200,000 clones; roughly 73% are singletons. The specimen was PBMCs. Receptor source: a man younger than 35 in good health and CMV-seropositive. The CDR3 runs from the conserved cysteine through the conserved F or W. Fields, in order: D gene, CDR3 length, clone size, V gene, J gene, CDR3 DNA, CDR3 protein. The D gene is left open where the match is weak. The size of a clone is reported for some rows only, either as once, few or many, or as a class for expanded clones.

TRBD2,16,.,TRBV5-1,TRBJ2-4,TGCGCCAGCAGCCGCGGACTAGCGGGGGTCGAGGGCATTCAGTACTTC,CASSRGLAGVEGIQYF
.,10,once,TRBV30,TRBJ2-7,TGTGCCTTAGGGGACTACGAGCAGTACTTC,CALGDYEQYF
.,15,.,TRBV14,TRBJ2-7,TGTGCCAGCAGCAAGATTGGACAACTCTCCTACGAGCAGTACTTC,CASSKIGQLSYEQYF
.,16,.,TRBV15,TRBJ1-4,TGTGCCACCAGCAGAGATAGACAGAGAATGTATGAAAAACTGTTTTTT,CATSRDRQRMYEKLFF
.,11,.,TRBV5-1,TRBJ2-5,TGCGCCAGCAGCATAGAAGAGACCCAGTACTTC,CASSIEETQYF
TRBD1,13,.,TRBV6-6,TRBJ1-4,TGTGCCAGCAGAAACAGGGGTGGGGAAAAACTGTTTTTT,CASRNRGGEKLFF
.,16,.,TRBV19,TRBJ2-7,TGTGCCAGTAGCCCGAATCCAGGGGTCCAATCCTACGAGCAGTACTTC,CASSPNPGVQSYEQYF
TRBD1,15,few,TRBV13,TRBJ2-4,TGTGCCAGCAGCTTCAGGGGGTCGGGCAAAAACATTCAGTACTTC,CASSFRGSGKNIQYF
.,16,.,TRBV15,TRBJ2-3,TGTGCCACCAGCAAGCCACAGGGTCCAGTAGTAGATACGCAGTATTTT,CATSKPQGPVVDTQYF
.,20,.,TRBV21-1,TRBJ2-3,.,CASSNFGWGAGTTHRYAQYF
.,14,.,TRBV6-1,TRBJ1-5,TGTGCCAGCAGTGAAGTCCTAATCAATCAGCCCCAGCATTTT,CASSEVLINQPQHF
TRBD1,13,many,TRBV25-1,TRBJ1-1,TGTGCCAGCACCACAGGGGGAGGCACTGAAGCTTTCTTT,CASTTGGGTEAFF
TRBD1,14,.,TRBV5-6,TRBJ1-4,TGTGCCAGCAGCTCCACAGGGGGTATTGAAAAACTGTTTTTT,CASSSTGGIEKLFF
.,14,few,TRBV5-6,TRBJ1-5,TGTGCCAGCAGCTTGAGCAGGGTTCGACAGCCCCAGCATTTT,CASSLSRVRQPQHF
.,15,few,TRBV4-1,TRBJ2-7,TGCGCCAGCAGCCAGGCCGACAGGAGCTCCTACGAGCAGTACTTC,CASSQADRSSYEQYF
TRBD1,16,.,TRBV28,TRBJ2-7,TGTGCCAGCAGTTCCCGGGCCGGGACAGGCAGATACGAGCAGTACTTC,CASSSRAGTGRYEQYF
.,14,.,TRBV6-5,TRBJ1-3,TGTGCCAGCAGTTACGGGGCATCTGGAAACACCATATATTTT,CASSYGASGNTIYF
TRBD1,17,.,TRBV10-3,TRBJ1-3,TGTGCCATCAGTGAGGTGGGGACAGGGGACAGTCGAAACACCATATATTTT,CAISEVGTGDSRNTIYF
.,16,.,TRBV11-2,TRBJ1-1,TGTGCCAGCAGCTTTGTGGGGAGGGGGGAGAACACTGAAGCTTTCTTT,CASSFVGRGENTEAFF
TRBD1,13,.,TRBV30,TRBJ2-7,TGTGCCTGCCACAGGGGGCCTAGGGGCGAGCAGTACTTC,CACHRGPRGEQYF
.,16,.,TRBV19,TRBJ1-5,TGTGCCAGTAGTCCCTTGAAGGGGAATAGCAATCAGCCCCAGCATTTT,CASSPLKGNSNQPQHF
TRBD2,18,.,TRBV28,TRBJ2-1,TGTGCCAGCACCGAAGTCTCAAGGGGACTAGCGGAATACAATGAGCAGTTCTTC,CASTEVSRGLAEYNEQFF
TRBD2,17,.,TRBV11-3,TRBJ2-1,TGTGCCAGCAGCTTAGATACGACTAGCGGGGGCTACAATGAGCAGTTCTTC,CASSLDTTSGGYNEQFF
.,16,.,TRBV4-1,TRBJ2-3,TGCGCCAGCAGCCAAGGTCGAGCCCTAGTCACAGATACGCAGTATTTT,CASSQGRALVTDTQYF
.,14,.,TRBV7-9,TRBJ2-5,TGTGCCAGCAGCTTAGCAGGAGGTGGAGAGACCCAGTACTTC,CASSLAGGGETQYF
.,16,.,TRBV5-1,TRBJ2-7,TGCGCCAGCAGCGATCTAGGGGGACCCTTCTCCTACGAGCAGTACTTC,CASSDLGGPFSYEQYF
TRBD2,19,.,TRBV4-1,TRBJ2-3,TGCGCCAGCAGCCAAGACGGAAGTCCGGGACTAGCGGCCACAGATACGCAGTATTTT,CASSQDGSPGLAATDTQYF
TRBD2,15,.,TRBV5-1,TRBJ2-1,TGCGCCAGCAGCTTGGGACTAGCGGTGAGAGATGAGCAGTTCTTC,CASSLGLAVRDEQFF
.,16,.,TRBV4-1,TRBJ2-1,TGCGCCAGCAGCCAACTCCCAGCTCCTTCGGGCAATGAGCAGTTCTTC,CASSQLPAPSGNEQFF
.,15,.,TRBV4-1,TRBJ2-3,TGCGCCAGCAGCCACCTGACAAGGAACACAGATACGCAGTATTTT,CASSHLTRNTDTQYF
TRBD2,15,.,TRBV2,TRBJ2-1,TGTGCCAGCAGAGTTCTGACTAGCGGTTACAATGAGCAGTTCTTC,CASRVLTSGYNEQFF